This T cell receptor beta chain derives from a study of liver allograft versus peripheral blood T cells. Looking at the study overall: Transplanted-liver T cell receptor repertoires were compared with recipients' peripheral blood repertoires.

With 7 bases clipped from V and 5 bases from J, the junction kept 11 bases outside the gene matches. The V gene's germline CDR1 is SQVTM and CDR2 ANQGSEA. This CDR3 contains 15 residues. TCRdb called the reads again in MiXCR, with one record for every CDR3 protein. The sample consists of fewer than 4,500 distinct CDR3 sequences, 14% to 15% of them appearing once. By sample share, this clonotype is medium-sized. The chain employs TRBV29-1 and TRBJ2-2; 9 bases are a match to TRBD2. The clonotype was recovered from a human patient who had a liver transplant. Some T cells may be supplied by the graft donor. Written as DNA, the CDR3 is TGCAGCGCCATACGGGCGGGAGGGCTTACCGGGGAGCTGTTTTTT. Translating gives CSAIRAGGLTGELFF.